This is a list of T cell receptor beta chains from one sample in a study of T cell responses to AZD1222 COVID-19 vaccine. Profiled with immunoSEQ multiplex PCR; TCRdb holds only in-frame clones, not every one. The sample lists roughly 150,000 clones, 85% to 90% occurring once. Sequences were derived from peripheral blood, sampled 28 days after the second AZD1222 dose. The receptors come from an adult who received the AZD1222 COVID-19 vaccine. CDR3s include the opening cysteine and the closing phenylalanine or tryptophan. The D gene is left open where the match is weak. Not all rows give a size; the values are once, few, many and, for expanded clones, a class.

V	J	D	size	DNA	CDR3
TRBV5-1	TRBJ2-7	TRBD1	-	TGCGCCAGCAGCTTGGCTGCCGGGACAGTCTACGAGCAGTACTTC	CASSLAAGTVYEQYF
TRBV7-8	TRBJ2-3	TRBD2	-	TGTGCCAGCAGCCCCGAGCCGGGACTAGCGAGAAGCACAGATACGCAGTATTTT	CASSPEPGLARSTDTQYF
TRBV7-8	TRBJ2-1	-	-	TGTGCCAGCAGCTCAGTACAGGGCCAGCGCAATGAGCAGTTCTTC	CASSSVQGQRNEQFF
TRBV6-1	TRBJ1-1	-	-	TGTGCCAGCAGTGAAGCCCCGGTCAGGGAAGCTTTCTTT	CASSEAPVREAFF
TRBV5-1	TRBJ2-7	TRBD2	-	TGCGCCAGCAGCCCCACTAGCGCTAGCTCCTACGAGCAGTACTTC	CASSPTSASSYEQYF
TRBV29-1	TRBJ2-3	-	-	TGCAGCGTTGTCTTGCTAGATACGCAGTATTTT	CSVVLLDTQYF
TRBV19	TRBJ2-2	TRBD1	-	TGTGCCAGTAGTCTGAACGCCCGGGACAGGGGGCACGGGGAGCTGTTTTTT	CASSLNARDRGHGELFF
TRBV6-5	TRBJ2-7	TRBD2	-	TGTGCCAGCACCCCACGGAGCGGGACCTACGAGCAGTACTTC	CASTPRSGTYEQYF
TRBV14	TRBJ2-1	-	once	TGTGCCATCAAGAATTGGAGCGACAATGAGCAGTTCTTC	CAIKNWSDNEQFF
TRBV19	TRBJ2-1	-	-	TGTGCCAGTAGTCCGGAGGGGGCTAAGAGAAATGAGCAGTTCTTC	CASSPEGAKRNEQFF
TRBV5-1	TRBJ2-1	-	-	TGCGCCAGCAGCCCGGCCAATGAGCAGTTCTTC	CASSPANEQFF
TRBV5-6	TRBJ1-2	-	-	TGTGCCAGCAGCTTGGAACTTGCGGACGGGGGCTACACCTTC	CASSLELADGGYTF
TRBV7-3	TRBJ2-2	TRBD1	-	TGTGCCAGCAGCCTAGGGACAGGGGGCAACACCGGGGAGCTGTTTTTT	CASSLGTGGNTGELFF
TRBV11-2	TRBJ2-2	-	-	TGTGCCAGCAGCTCCCATGGCACCGGGGAGCTGTTTTTT	CASSSHGTGELFF
TRBV6-2/TRBV6-3	TRBJ2-7	-	once	TGTGCCAGCAGTGGAAGGAGCAGCCTCTACGAGCAGTACTTC	CASSGRSSLYEQYF
TRBV28	TRBJ1-6	TRBD1	-	TGTGCCAGCCGGACAGGGAGTAATTCACCCCTCCACTTT	CASRTGSNSPLHF
TRBV6-5	TRBJ2-7	-	-	TGTGCCAGCAGTTACCCCCCGGTCCAGCCCGGCGAGCAGTACTTC	CASSYPPVQPGEQYF
TRBV6-6	TRBJ1-1	-	-	TGTGCCAGCAGTCGAAAAGTTGGCACTGAAGCTTTCTTT	CASSRKVGTEAFF
TRBV19	TRBJ2-4	-	-	TGTGCCAGTAGTATACCAAACATTCAGTACTTC	CASSIPNIQYF
TRBV24-1	TRBJ1-2	-	-	TGTGCCACCAGTGATTGGGGGACGTTCGGTTCCTACACCTTC	CATSDWGTFGSYTF
TRBV25-1	TRBJ1-2	-	-	TGTGCCAGCAGTGAATCGGGACGTCTCGGCTACACCTTC	CASSESGRLGYTF
TRBV2	TRBJ2-2	TRBD2	-	TGTGCCAGCAGCAGGCGGGAGGGAAATACCGGGGAGCTGTTTTTT	CASSRREGNTGELFF
TRBV29-1	TRBJ2-1	-	once	TGCAGCGTGGGGGGTTACAATGAGCAGTTCTTC	CSVGGYNEQFF
TRBV2	TRBJ2-4	-	once	TGTGCCAGCAGTGAGGCGGGACAACAAAACATTCAGTACTTC	CASSEAGQQNIQYF
TRBV7-8	TRBJ1-3	-	-	TGTGCCAGCAGCGCGCGAAACACCATATATTTT	CASSARNTIYF
TRBV3-1/TRBV3-2	TRBJ2-1	TRBD2	-	TGTGCCAGCAGCCAAGGGACTAGCGCATACAATGAGCAGTTCTTC	CASSQGTSAYNEQFF